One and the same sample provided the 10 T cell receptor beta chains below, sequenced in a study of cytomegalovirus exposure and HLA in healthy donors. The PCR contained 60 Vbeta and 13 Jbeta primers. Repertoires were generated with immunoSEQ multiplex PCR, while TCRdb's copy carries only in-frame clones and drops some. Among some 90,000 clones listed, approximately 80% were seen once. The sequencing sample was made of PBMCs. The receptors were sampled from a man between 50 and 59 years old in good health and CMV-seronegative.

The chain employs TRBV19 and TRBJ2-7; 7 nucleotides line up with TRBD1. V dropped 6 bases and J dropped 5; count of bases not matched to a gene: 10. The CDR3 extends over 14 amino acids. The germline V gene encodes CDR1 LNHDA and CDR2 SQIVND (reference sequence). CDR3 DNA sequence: TGTGCCAGTAGGGGTGGGGGACAGAGCAACGAGCAGTACTTC. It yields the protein CASRGGGQSNEQYF.

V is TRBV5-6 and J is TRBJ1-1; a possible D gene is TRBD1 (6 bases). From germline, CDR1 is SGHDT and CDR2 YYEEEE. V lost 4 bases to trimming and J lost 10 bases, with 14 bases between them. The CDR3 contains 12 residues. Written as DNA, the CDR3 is TGTGCCAGCAGCCTCAGACAGGTGGGAGCTTTCTTT. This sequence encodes CASSLRQVGAFF.

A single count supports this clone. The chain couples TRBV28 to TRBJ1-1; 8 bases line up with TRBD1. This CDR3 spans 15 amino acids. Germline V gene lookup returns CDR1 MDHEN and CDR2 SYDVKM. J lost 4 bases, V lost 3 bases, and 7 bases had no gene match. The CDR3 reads CASSFQDRAGTEAFF. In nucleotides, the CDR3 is TGTGCCAGCAGTTTTCAGGACAGGGCGGGCACTGAAGCTTTCTTT.

CDR3 protein: CASSLWDRGRRGAGELFF. In nucleotides, the CDR3 is TGTGCCAGCAGTTTATGGGACAGGGGGCGCCGGGGGGCCGGGGAGCTGTTTTTT. The chain couples TRBV27 to TRBJ2-2; 12 positions agree with TRBD1. Germline V gene lookup returns CDR1 MNHEY and CDR2 SMNVEV (reference sequence). The CDR3 length is 18 residues. Germline trimming cut 1 base from V and 6 bases from J; bases unmatched to any gene: 9.

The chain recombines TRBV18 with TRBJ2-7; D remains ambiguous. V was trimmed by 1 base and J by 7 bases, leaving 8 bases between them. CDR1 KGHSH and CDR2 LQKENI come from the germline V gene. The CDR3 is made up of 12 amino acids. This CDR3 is CASSPRSGEQYF. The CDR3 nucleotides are TGTGCCAGCTCACCACGATCGGGTGAGCAGTACTTC.

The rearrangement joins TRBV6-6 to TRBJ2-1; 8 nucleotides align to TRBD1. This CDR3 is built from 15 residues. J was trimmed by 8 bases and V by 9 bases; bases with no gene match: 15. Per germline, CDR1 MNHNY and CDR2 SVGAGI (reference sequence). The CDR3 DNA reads TGTGCCAGTCTAATTGGACAGGGACCGAACTATGAGCAGTTCTTC. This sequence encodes CASLIGQGPNYEQFF.

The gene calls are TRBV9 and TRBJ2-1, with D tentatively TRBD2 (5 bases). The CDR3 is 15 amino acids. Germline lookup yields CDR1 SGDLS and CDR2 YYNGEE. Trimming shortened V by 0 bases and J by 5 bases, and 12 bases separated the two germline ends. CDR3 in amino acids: CASSVASGVHNEQFF. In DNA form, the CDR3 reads TGTGCCAGCAGCGTAGCAAGCGGCGTCCACAATGAGCAGTTCTTC.

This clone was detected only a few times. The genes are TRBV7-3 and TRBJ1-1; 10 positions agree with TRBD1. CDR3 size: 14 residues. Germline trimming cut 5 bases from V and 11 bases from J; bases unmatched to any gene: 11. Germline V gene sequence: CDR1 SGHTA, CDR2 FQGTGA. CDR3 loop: CASSPGTGDLGAFF. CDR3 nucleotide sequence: TGTGCCAGCAGCCCCGGGACAGGGGATCTGGGGGCTTTCTTT.

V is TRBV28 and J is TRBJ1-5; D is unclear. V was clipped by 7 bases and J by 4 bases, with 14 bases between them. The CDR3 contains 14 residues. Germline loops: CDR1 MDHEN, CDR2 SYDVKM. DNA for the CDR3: TGTGCCAGCATCAGTTTTCCGGGTAATCAGCCCCAGCATTTT. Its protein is CASISFPGNQPQHF.

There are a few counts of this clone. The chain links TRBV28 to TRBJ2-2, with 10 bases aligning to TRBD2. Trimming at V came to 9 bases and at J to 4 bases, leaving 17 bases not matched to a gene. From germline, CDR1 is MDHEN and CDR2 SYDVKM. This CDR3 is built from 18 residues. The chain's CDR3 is CASAGRLAGVSATGELFF. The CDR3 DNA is TGTGCCAGTGCCGGTCGGCTAGCGGGAGTTTCGGCCACCGGGGAGCTGTTTTTT. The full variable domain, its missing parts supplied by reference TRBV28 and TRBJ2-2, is DVKVTQSSRYLVKRTGEKVFLECVQDMDHENMFWYRQDPGLGLRLIYFSYDVKMKEKGDIPEGYSVSREKKERFSLILESASTNQTSMYLCASAGRLAGVSATGELFFGEGSRLTVL.